This passage covers 3 T cell receptor beta chains from one sample sequenced in a study of blood T cell repertoires in COVID-19. The data were produced by immunoSEQ multiplex PCR, yet TCRdb's version contains in-frame clones alone and is incomplete. The sample comprises around 330,000 clones, approximately 88% of which are singletons, and around 1.6% rests with the top ten. The material sequenced was peripheral blood. Receptor source: a woman aged 25 to 39 with COVID-19, enrolled during active disease.

The rearrangement joins TRBV6-5 to TRBJ1-1, with 11 bases fitting TRBD1. The V gene's germline CDR1 is MNHEY and CDR2 SVGAGI. The CDR3 has 15 amino acids. With 7 bases clipped from V and 4 bases from J, the junction kept 8 bases outside the gene matches. CDR3 loop: CASTVRGQGVTEAFF. The CDR3 DNA reads TGTGCCAGCACCGTACGGGGACAGGGGGTCACTGAAGCTTTCTTT.

This clone was recorded once. The chain has TRBV28 and TRBJ1-2; D might be TRBD1 (6 bases). V lost 7 bases, J lost 6 bases, and 15 bases lay in between. The V gene's germline CDR1 is MDHEN and CDR2 SYDVKM. The CDR3 sequence is 13 residues long. CDR3 sequence reads: CASIRDRLHGYTF. In nucleotides, the CDR3 is TGTGCCAGCATTCGAGACAGGTTACATGGCTACACCTTC.

This chain's CDR3 is CASNQGAAEAFF. The CDR3 DNA sequence: TGTGCCAGCAATCAGGGGGCCGCTGAAGCTTTCTTT. This chain joins TRBV5-6 and TRBJ1-1; 8 positions match TRBD1. V lost 6 bases, J lost 6 bases, and 4 bases stayed unmatched. There are 12 residues in the CDR3. Looked up from germline, CDR1 is SGHDT and CDR2 is YYEEEE.